The rows below give T cell receptor beta chains drawn from one sample of a study of beta chain features in type 1 diabetes. Repertoires were generated with immunoSEQ multiplex PCR, while TCRdb's copy carries only in-frame clones and drops some. The sample comprises some 350,000 clones, roughly 9.8% of which are singletons, and less than 0.65% rests with the top ten. The specimen was central memory CD4+ T cells from blood. The receptors were gathered from a man younger than 45 with type 1 diabetes. CDR3s include the opening cysteine and the closing phenylalanine or tryptophan. D genes are given only for firm matches. Some rows mark clone size as missing; the rest say once, few, many or name a class of expanded clone.

clone size	V gene	D gene	J gene	CDR3 DNA	CDR3 protein
NA	TRBV4-1	TRBD1	TRBJ2-3	TGCGCCAGCAGCAAGGACAGGACCTCCGGTACGCAGTATTTT	CASSKDRTSGTQYF
NA	TRBV29-1	NA	TRBJ1-1	TGCAGCGTTGTGAGGGGGACGAGGGCTGAAGCTTTCTTT	CSVVRGTRAEAFF
NA	TRBV28	TRBD1	TRBJ1-5	TGTGCCAGCAGTCCGAGGTTAGGACAGGGGTTTGATCAGCCCCAGCATTTT	CASSPRLGQGFDQPQHF
few	TRBV9	NA	TRBJ1-1	TGTGCCAGCAGCGTAGCTGGGTTCACTGAAGCTTTCTTT	CASSVAGFTEAFF
few	TRBV9	TRBD1	TRBJ2-3	TGTGCCAGCAGCCCCGACAGGGCAGATACGCAGTATTTT	CASSPDRADTQYF
NA	TRBV7-9	NA	TRBJ2-5	TGTGCCAGCAGCTCCGGGGCCCCGCCGGGAGAGACCCAGTACTTC	CASSSGAPPGETQYF
few	TRBV7-6	NA	TRBJ2-7	TGTGCCAGCAGCTTAGGGCGCGAGCAGTACTTC	CASSLGREQYF
few	TRBV5-6	NA	TRBJ2-3	TGTGCCAGCAGCGAATCAGGGGTTACAGATACGCAGTATTTT	CASSESGVTDTQYF
NA	TRBV28	NA	TRBJ1-2	TGTGCCAGCGCTGCCTCCGGGACGGGGAACTATGGCTACACCTTC	CASAASGTGNYGYTF
NA	TRBV19	NA	TRBJ2-5	TGTGCCAGTAGTATAGGCGGCAGGAGGGAGACCCAGTACTTC	CASSIGGRRETQYF
NA	TRBV7-2	TRBD2	TRBJ2-1	TGTGCCAGCAGCTGGACTAGCGGGAGTCTTGTAGGTGAGCAGTTCTTC	CASSWTSGSLVGEQFF
NA	TRBV4-3	NA	TRBJ1-2	TGCGCCAGCAGCCAAGTTGGTCGGACCCCATATGGCTACACCTTC	CASSQVGRTPYGYTF
few	TRBV19	NA	TRBJ2-1	TGTGCCAGTAGTATCTCCAGGGAGGTCAATGAGCAGTTCTTC	CASSISREVNEQFF
many	TRBV28	NA	TRBJ1-1	TGTGCCAGCAGTCTACGGCCTGTAACTGAAGCTTTCTTT	CASSLRPVTEAFF
many	TRBV5-6	NA	TRBJ1-1	TGTGCCAGCAGCTTGGGGCACGGCGCGACTTTCTTT	CASSLGHGATFF
few	TRBV7-8	TRBD1	TRBJ2-1	TGTGCCAGCAGCTTACAACGACAGGGTACTGAGCAGTTCTTC	CASSLQRQGTEQFF
few	TRBV7-2	NA	TRBJ2-1	TGTGCCAGCAGCTTAGCGCTTAGTAGTGGCGATGAGCAGTTCTTC	CASSLALSSGDEQFF
NA	TRBV27	TRBD2	TRBJ2-1	TGTGCCAGCGGCCCCGGGAGGGCCTACAATGAGCAGTTCTTC	CASGPGRAYNEQFF
NA	TRBV7-8	NA	TRBJ2-1	TGTGCCAGCAGCTTCAATGAGCAGTTCTTC	CASSFNEQFF
few	TRBV5-1	NA	TRBJ2-1	TGCGCCAGCAGCTTGGGTGGAGGGGGCAGCTACAATGAGCAGTTCTTC	CASSLGGGGSYNEQFF
NA	TRBV5-6	NA	TRBJ1-2	TGTGCCAGCAGCTTATGGGGAGGGCCGAGAGATGGCTACACCTTC	CASSLWGGPRDGYTF
NA	TRBV28	NA	TRBJ2-2	TGTGCCAGCAGTTTGGGTTACGGGGAGCTGTTTTTT	CASSLGYGELFF
few	TRBV30	TRBD1	TRBJ2-7	TGTGCGCAAGCGAGACAGGGATTAGAGCAGTACTTC	CAQARQGLEQYF